This T cell receptor (beta chain) was obtained from a study of blood T cells in healthy people across ages. Primers used in a second PCR of about 7 to 12 cycles were a sample-barcoded 5' primer and a J-beta primer mix. Each cDNA molecule was tagged by a template-switch adaptor with 12 random nucleotides. TCRdb used MiXCR to reprocess the 5' RACE reads, holding one entry per CDR3 protein. The table shows some 930,000 distinct CDR3 sequences, with under 35% occurring only once. Turning to this clonotype: Antigen specificity is unknown.

Notes on the study in general: Both naive CD4+ cell counts and diversity were greater in long-lived donors than in aged donors.

These data are also associated with another study on T cells of mothers and their children. From that study: Over 9 million TCR beta CDR3 reads were obtained from each mother, and some 3.1 million from each child.

This clonotype was sampled from a woman between 40 and 50 years old in good health. What was sequenced was blood.

The CDR3 coding sequence is TGTGCCAGCAGCGATGGGGCAGGGATTGCGAACACCGGGGAGCTGTTTTTT. Translated: CASSDGAGIANTGELFF. The rearrangement links TRBV9 to TRBJ2-2, with D possibly matching TRBD1 (5 bases). The CDR3 covers 17 residues. V gave up 3 bases and J gave up 0 bases, with 15 bases separating them. Germline lookup yields CDR1 SGDLS and CDR2 YYNGEE. Variable domain in full (rest from reference TRBV9 and TRBJ2-2): DSGVTQTPKHLITATGQRVTLRCSPRSGDLSVYWYQQSLDQGLQFLIQYYNGEERAKGNILERFSAQQFPDLHSELNLSSLELGDSALYFCASSDGAGIANTGELFFGEGSRLTVL.